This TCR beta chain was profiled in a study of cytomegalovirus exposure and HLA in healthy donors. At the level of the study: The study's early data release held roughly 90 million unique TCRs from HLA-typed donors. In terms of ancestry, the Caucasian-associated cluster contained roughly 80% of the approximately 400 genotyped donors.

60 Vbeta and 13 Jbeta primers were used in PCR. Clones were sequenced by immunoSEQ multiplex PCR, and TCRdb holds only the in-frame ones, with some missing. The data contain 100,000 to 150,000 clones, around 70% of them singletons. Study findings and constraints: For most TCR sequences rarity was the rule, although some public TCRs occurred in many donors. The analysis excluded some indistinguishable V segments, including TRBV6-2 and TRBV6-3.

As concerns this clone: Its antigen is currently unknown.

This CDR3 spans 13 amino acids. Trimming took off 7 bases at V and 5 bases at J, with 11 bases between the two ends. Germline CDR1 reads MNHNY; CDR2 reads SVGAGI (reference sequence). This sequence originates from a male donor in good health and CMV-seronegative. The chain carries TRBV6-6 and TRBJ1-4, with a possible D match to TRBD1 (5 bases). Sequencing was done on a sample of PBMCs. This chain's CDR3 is CASKGLRNEKLFF. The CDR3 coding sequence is TGTGCCAGCAAGGGGCTCCGAAATGAAAAACTGTTTTTT.